A single sample gave rise to the 26 T cell receptor beta chains below, sequenced in a study of regulatory T cells in long-lasting Graves disease. The authors built TCR beta libraries using iRepertoire HTBI primers and Arm-PCR of CDR3 regions. TCRdb redid the calling of the multiplex PCR reads with MiXCR, one entry per CDR3 protein. In the table there are about 620,000 distinct CDR3 sequences, roughly 15% of which are singletons. The time point was: newly diagnosed GD, antithyroid drugs for less than 3 months. RNA from PBMCs was the source of the TCR library. These data also featured in a second study, about T cells in Graves' hyperthyroidism and ophthalmopathy.

Sequences were derived from peripheral blood mononuclear cells (PBMCs), sampled at new diagnosis, from a patient treated with antithyroid drugs. Source of these receptors: a woman in her 30s with Graves disease.

This clonotype was observed at least ten times. This chain joins TRBV5-1 and TRBJ1-1; no firm D call. This CDR3 is built from 13 residues. V shed 1 base and J shed 8 bases, with 12 bases lying between them. The germline CDR1 and CDR2 sequences are SGHRS and YFSETQ. Written as DNA, the CDR3 is TGCGCCAGCAGCTTGAACCTCCCTATAGAAGCTTTCTTT. Translating gives CASSLNLPIEAFF.

This clonotype was found many times. The CDR3: CASVGALRETQYF. Here the CDR3 DNA reads TGTGCCAGCGTCGGGGCCCTGAGAGAGACCCAGTACTTC. The chain recombines TRBV2 with TRBJ2-5; the D gene could be TRBD1 or TRBD2 (5 bases each). The CDR3 contains 13 residues. Looked up from germline, CDR1 is SNHLY and CDR2 is FYNNEI. V was clipped by 8 bases and J by 4 bases, with 14 bases between them.

This clonotype was seen repeatedly, ten times or more. CDR3 region: CATSDAGPNAEAFF. CDR3 bases: TGTGCCACCAGTGATGCGGGGCCCAACGCTGAAGCTTTCTTT. This chain links TRBV24-1 with TRBJ1-1, with a possible D match to TRBD1 (5 bases). Germline CDR1 KGHDR, CDR2 SFDVKD. This CDR3 is built from 14 residues. The V gene lost 3 bases and the J gene lost 6 bases, with 13 bases spanning the gap.

For this clonotype: A clone one base away is much larger, so this may be a read error. V and J are TRBV7-9 and TRBJ1-1, with D hard to call. The CDR3 is 13 residues long. Germline loops: CDR1 SEHNR, CDR2 FQNEAQ (reference sequence). The CDR3 protein is CASSLELQTEALF. As DNA, the CDR3 is TGTGCCAGCAGCTTAGAGCTACAAACTGAAGCTCTCTTT.

The rearrangement uses TRBV3-1 and TRBJ1-3, with TRBD1 identical over 7 bases. CDR3 length equals 16 residues. Looked up from germline, CDR1 is LGHDT and CDR2 is YNNKEL (reference sequence). Unmatched junction bases numbered 10, after V lost 4 bases and J lost 4 bases. The CDR3 bases are TGTGCCAGCAGCCCCTTCAAGACAGGGCCCGGAAACACCATATATTTT. This codes for CASSPFKTGPGNTIYF.

There are many counts of this clonotype. V gene TRBV12-3 or TRBV12-4 combines with J gene TRBJ1-1; D is uncertain. The CDR3 loop spans 14 amino acids. V lost 4 bases, J lost 1 base, and 10 bases lay in between. The CDR3 DNA is TGTGCCAGCAGTTCCCCGGGATGGAACACTGAAGCTTTCTTT. It is translated as CASSSPGWNTEAFF.

This clonotype was counted ten times or more. One end of the junction does not line up with germline, which may come from a read error. The chain joins TRBV5-1 to TRBJ2-2, with 9 bases fitting TRBD1. Germline assignment: CDR1 SGHRS and CDR2 YFSETQ. CDR3 length: 15 residues. The chain's CDR3 is CASSPGQGNTGELFF. The CDR3 DNA is TGTGCCAGCAGTCCGGGACAGGGAAACACCGGGGAGCTGTTTTTT.

This chain links TRBV28 with TRBJ1-1, with D uncertain. This CDR3 has 14 residues. Trimming shortened V by 5 bases and J by 12 bases, and 22 bases separated the two germline ends. The germline CDR1 and CDR2 sequences are MDHEN and SYDVKM. The CDR3 DNA reads as TGTGCCAGCAGTCCAAGTCCGAACGGGCTAGGGACTTTCTTT. Protein: CASSPSPNGLGTFF.

This clonotype has a count of ten or more. The rearrangement joins TRBV28 to TRBJ2-7; D is possibly TRBD1 (7 bases). The CDR3 covers 15 residues. Trimming cost V 8 bases and J 3 bases, with 20 bases left between them. CDR1 is MDHEN and CDR2 is SYDVKM in the germline V gene. The CDR3: CASAGTGTANYEQYF. In DNA, the CDR3 is TGTGCCAGCGCGGGGACGGGGACAGCAAACTACGAGCAGTACTTC. The full variable domain, in which reference TRBV28 and TRBJ2-7 provide the parts outside the CDR3, is DVKVTQSSRYLVKRTGEKVFLECVQDMDHENMFWYRQDPGLGLRLIYFSYDVKMKEKGDIPEGYSVSREKKERFSLILESASTNQTSMYLCASAGTGTANYEQYFGPGTRLTVT.

On this clonotype itself: This likely comes from a read error, as the CDR3 has no conserved phenylalanine or tryptophan at its end. The chain employs TRBV7-2 and TRBJ1-4; maybe TRBD1 (6 bases). CDR1 is SGHTA, CDR2 FQGNSA, per germline. V gave up 3 bases and J gave up 4 bases, with 9 bases separating them. This CDR3 region has 14 residues. CDR3 in DNA: TGTGCCAGCAGCTTCCAGGGGAGTAATGAAAAACTGTTTCTT. Amino acid sequence: CASSFQGSNEKLFL.

The chain joins TRBV10-1 to TRBJ2-3; TRBD2 matches 12 bases. The CDR3 loop spans 19 amino acids. Germline V gives CDR1 WNHNN, CDR2 SYGVQD (reference sequence). The ends lost 0 bases at V and 4 bases at J; junction bases unmatched: 11. The CDR3 sequence is CASSESVTTSGRRSDTQYF. CDR3 nucleotides: TGCGCCAGCAGTGAGTCCGTTACGACTAGCGGGAGACGATCAGATACGCAGTATTTT.

This clonotype was observed many times. The J gene is TRBJ2-2, the V gene TRBV6-5, with D perhaps matching TRBD1 or TRBD2 (7 bases each). This CDR3 spans 17 amino acids. The germline gives CDR1 MNHEY, CDR2 SVGAGI. Trimming stripped 2 bases from V and 5 bases from J, with 18 bases between. The CDR3 DNA reads TGTGCCAGCAGTTACACCGGGGAGGGGGCTATAACCGGGGAGCTGTTTTTT. This encodes CASSYTGEGAITGELFF.

This clonotype was counted ten times or more. The V gene is TRBV28, the J gene TRBJ1-4, with 7 bases matching TRBD1. J was trimmed by 10 bases and V by 2 bases; bases with no gene match: 10. Germline values: CDR1 MDHEN, CDR2 SYDVKM. CDR3 size: 15 residues. The chain's CDR3 is CASSLLARGQGKLFF. Here the CDR3 DNA reads TGTGCCAGCAGTTTACTTGCGAGGGGGCAGGGAAAACTGTTTTTT.

This clonotype has ten or more counts. The CDR3 region is CASSTGRYTEAFF. CDR3 bases: TGTGCCAGCAGCACAGGGCGGTACACTGAAGCTTTCTTT. The chain recombines TRBV3-1 with TRBJ1-1, with D possibly matching TRBD1 (6 bases). Looked up from germline, CDR1 is LGHDT and CDR2 is YNNKEL (reference sequence). The CDR3 has 13 residues. The V gene lost 5 bases and the J gene lost 3 bases, with 10 bases spanning the gap.

This clonotype was counted at least ten times. This CDR3 is CSATGRRPNQPQHF. Here the CDR3 DNA reads TGCAGTGCTACGGGACGGAGGCCTAATCAGCCCCAGCATTTT. The genes are TRBV20-1 and TRBJ1-5, with D maybe TRBD1 (5 bases). The germline gives CDR1 DFQATT, CDR2 SNEGSKA (reference sequence). V lost 4 bases and J 4 bases, leaving 14 bases between the germline ends. The CDR3 spans 14 residues.

This clonotype was counted many times. The chain employs TRBV27 and TRBJ1-2; no reliable D call. V was clipped by 0 bases and J by 1 base, with 12 bases between them. CDR1 and CDR2 from the germline V gene are MNHEY and SMNVEV (reference sequence). This CDR3 has 16 amino acids. CDR3 coding DNA: TGTGCCAGCAGTTTATCGACGGCCCCGGATAACTATGGCTACACCTTC. Protein sequence: CASSLSTAPDNYGYTF.

The chain is built from TRBV20-1 and TRBJ1-5; possibly TRBD1 for D (6 bases). Germline values: CDR1 DFQATT, CDR2 SNEGSKA (reference sequence). This CDR3 region has 14 residues. Deletions cut 0 bases from V and 1 base from J, with 7 bases between. CDR3 nucleotide sequence: TGCAGTGCTAGAGACAGGGGAAGCAATCAGCCCCAGCATTTT. This encodes CSARDRGSNQPQHF.

This clonotype was detected ten times or more. The CDR3 DNA reads TGTGCCAGCAGTACCCTGACAGGGGAGGGCACCGGGGAGCTGTTTTTT. Its translation: CASSTLTGEGTGELFF. The chain combines TRBV12-3 or TRBV12-4 with TRBJ2-2; D perhaps matches TRBD1 (8 bases). The CDR3 has 16 amino acids. Trimming stripped 5 bases from V and 4 bases from J, with 17 bases between.

V gene TRBV4-1 combines with J gene TRBJ2-3; 8 bases are a match to TRBD2. The CDR3 covers 14 residues. Germline V gene sequence: CDR1 MGHRA, CDR2 YSYEKL. The J segment lost 4 bases and the V segment lost 1 base, leaving 1 base of the junction unmatched. The CDR3 region has the DNA TGCGCCAGCAGCCAAGGGACTAGCCCAGATACGCAGTATTTT. Encoded protein: CASSQGTSPDTQYF.

This clonotype has only a few counts. V is TRBV28 and J is TRBJ2-7; D is tentatively TRBD1 or TRBD2 (5 bases each). Trimming shortened V by 6 bases and J by 4 bases, and 19 bases separated the two germline ends. The CDR3 has 15 amino acids. Germline CDR1 MDHEN, CDR2 SYDVKM. For the CDR3, the DNA is TGTGCCAGCAGGTACAAGGGGATAGCGATTTACGAGCAGTACTTC. It translates to CASRYKGIAIYEQYF.

This clonotype was detected a few times. J is TRBJ1-4 and V is TRBV29-1, with D unclear. The ends were cut back, 8 bases at V and 1 base at J, with 11 bases in the middle. Germline V gene data show CDR1 as SQVTM and CDR2 as ANQGSEA. CDR3 size: 13 residues. The DNA for the CDR3 is TGCAGCACAAGAACCCAAACTAATGAAAAACTGTTTTTT. Amino acids: CSTRTQTNEKLFF.

The V gene is TRBV5-1, the J gene TRBJ2-7, with 13 bases identical to TRBD2. This CDR3 contains 16 residues. V lost 0 bases to trimming and J lost 2 bases; unmatched junction nucleotides: 2. CDR1 SGHRS and CDR2 YFSETQ come from the germline V gene. The CDR3 sequence is CASSLGGLAGAYEQYF. In DNA, the CDR3 is TGCGCCAGCAGCTTGGGAGGACTAGCGGGAGCCTACGAGCAGTACTTC.

This clonotype has more than one count but fewer than ten. This sequence joins TRBV30 and TRBJ2-2; D gene ambiguous. CDR3 size: 11 residues. The germline CDR1 and CDR2 sequences are GTSNPN and SVGIG (reference sequence). With 2 bases removed from V and 5 bases from J, the gap between germline ends came to 3 bases. For the CDR3, the DNA is TGTGCCTGGAGTCGTACCGGGGAGCTGTTTTTT. This translates into CAWSRTGELFF.

At least ten counts were recorded for this clonotype. The V call is TRBV28, the J call TRBJ2-1; 14 bases align to TRBD2. Germline V lookup: CDR1 MDHEN, CDR2 SYDVKM. The CDR3 is made up of 16 amino acids. Trimming removed 5 bases from V and 9 bases from J; junction bases left unmatched: 9. Here the CDR3 DNA reads TGTGCCAGCAGTAAAACGGGACTAGCGGGAGTACGTGAGCAGTTCTTC. Protein sequence: CASSKTGLAGVREQFF.

V gene TRBV30 combines with J gene TRBJ2-7, with D uncertain. CDR1 is GTSNPN, CDR2 SVGIG, per germline (reference sequence). With 0 bases removed from V and 1 base from J, the gap between germline ends came to 10 bases. The length of the CDR3 is 14 residues. The CDR3 region has the DNA TGTGCCTGGAGTGTAAATCGGCTTTCCTACGAGCAGTACTTC. This translates into CAWSVNRLSYEQYF.

This clonotype was observed at least ten times. The chain combines TRBV29-1 with TRBJ2-1; possibly TRBD1 for D (5 bases). The CDR3 contains 13 residues. Germline V gene data show CDR1 as SQVTM and CDR2 as ANQGSEA. V was trimmed by 1 base and J by 3 bases, leaving 7 bases between them. CDR3 in amino acids: CSVEATDYNEQFF. The CDR3 region has the DNA TGCAGCGTTGAAGCGACAGACTACAATGAGCAGTTCTTC.